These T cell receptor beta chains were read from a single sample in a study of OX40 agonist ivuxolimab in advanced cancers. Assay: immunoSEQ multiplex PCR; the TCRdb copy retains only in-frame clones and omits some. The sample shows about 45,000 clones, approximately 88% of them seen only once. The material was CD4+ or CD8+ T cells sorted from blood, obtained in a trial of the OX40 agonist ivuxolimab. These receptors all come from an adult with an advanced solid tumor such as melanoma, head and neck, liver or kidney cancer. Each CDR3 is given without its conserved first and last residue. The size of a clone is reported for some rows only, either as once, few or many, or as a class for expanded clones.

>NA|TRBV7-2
ATPDIFTDTQY
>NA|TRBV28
ASSYGDTLRDEQF
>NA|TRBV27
ASSSTDLYGYT
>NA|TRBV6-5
ASRSTSSTNEQF
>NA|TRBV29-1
SVEAAGYYNEQF
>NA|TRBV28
ASTRADTEAF
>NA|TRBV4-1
ASSPPGLFTDTQY
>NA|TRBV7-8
ASSFHRQQETQY
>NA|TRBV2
ASRTNEQF
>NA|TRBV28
ASSSYSNPQGEQY
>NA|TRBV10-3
AIKEGRPQH
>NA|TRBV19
ASSPGQLAYEQY
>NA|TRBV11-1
ASSFASTGISYEQY
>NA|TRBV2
ASMAFQETQY
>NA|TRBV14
ASSQIPPY
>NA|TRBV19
MTGDYGYT
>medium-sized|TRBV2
ASSEPDRGGGYT
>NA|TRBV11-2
ASKGASGGTEQY